Listed below are T cell receptor beta chains from one sample, sequenced in a study of cytomegalovirus exposure and HLA in healthy donors. Libraries were prepared by immunoSEQ multiplex PCR; TCRdb keeps only in-frame clonotypes and omits some of them. The table has more than 95,000 clones, approximately 81% seen once. The sample was PBMCs. Receptors were obtained from a woman in her thirties in good health and CMV-seronegative. The CDR3 runs from the conserved cysteine through the conserved F or W. A D gene is named only where the DNA matches it firmly. Clone size is stated in some rows and not others, as once, few, many or a class when expanded.

length,V,J,D,size,DNA,CDR3
15,TRBV19,TRBJ2-3,TRBD1,few,TGTGCCAGTAGTATTGGGACAGGTAGGGCAGATACGCAGTATTTT,CASSIGTGRADTQYF
15,TRBV28,TRBJ1-2,TRBD1,.,TGTGCCAGCAGTTGGGAAAGGGGGCAGGTATATGGCTACACCTTC,CASSWERGQVYGYTF
14,TRBV27,TRBJ2-7,.,few,TGTGCCAGCAGTTTTGCCAGGGGAACCTACGAGCAGTACTTC,CASSFARGTYEQYF
14,TRBV6-6,TRBJ1-4,TRBD1,once,TGTGCCAGCAGGTGGACAGGGGGCGATGAAAAACTGTTTTTT,CASRWTGGDEKLFF
14,TRBV10-3,TRBJ2-1,TRBD2,.,TGTGCCATCGGAGGGACTAGCGGGTACAATGAGCAGTTCTTC,CAIGGTSGYNEQFF
12,TRBV11-2,TRBJ1-5,.,.,TGTGCCAGCAGCTTAGGAGGGCAGCCCCAGCATTTT,CASSLGGQPQHF
13,TRBV28,TRBJ2-7,.,.,TGTGCCAGCCGAAGTCCTAGCTTCCACGAGCAGTACTTC,CASRSPSFHEQYF
14,TRBV5-6,TRBJ2-3,.,.,TGTGCCAGCAGCTTAGGACAGTCCACAGATACGCAGTATTTT,CASSLGQSTDTQYF
15,TRBV6-1,TRBJ2-1,TRBD2,few,TGTGCCAGCAGTGAAGGTAGCGGGTATTACAATGAGCAGTTCTTC,CASSEGSGYYNEQFF
16,TRBV7-9,TRBJ2-7,TRBD1,.,TGTGCCAGCAGCCCCAACCGGGACAGGGGTTTCTACGAGCAGTACTTC,CASSPNRDRGFYEQYF
16,TRBV28,TRBJ2-2,.,.,TGTGCCAGCAGTTTAATCACGGGGGGCAACACCGGGGAGCTGTTTTTT,CASSLITGGNTGELFF
14,TRBV18,TRBJ2-5,TRBD2,.,TGTGCCAGCTCCCCAGGACTAGCGAGTGAGACCCAGTACTTC,CASSPGLASETQYF
14,TRBV7-8,TRBJ2-7,TRBD1,.,TGTGCCAGCAGACCGGACAGGGGTATCTACGAGCAGTACTTC,CASRPDRGIYEQYF
13,TRBV6-1,TRBJ1-2,.,.,TGTGCCAGCAGTGAAGCCAGAAACTATGGCTACACCTTC,CASSEARNYGYTF
14,TRBV25-1,TRBJ2-2,.,.,TGTGCCAGCAGTGGAACCCCCCGGGGCGGGGAGCTGTTTTTT,CASSGTPRGGELFF
14,TRBV5-4,TRBJ2-3,.,.,TGTGCCAGCAGCTCCGAGCGGCTCACAGATACGCAGTATTTT,CASSSERLTDTQYF
15,TRBV7-9,TRBJ2-5,TRBD2,.,TGTGCCAGCAGCGAGACTAGCGGAGGCCAAGAGACCCAGTACTTC,CASSETSGGQETQYF
13,TRBV19,TRBJ2-1,.,.,TGTGCCAGTAGCCCTCTAGCTATCAATGAGCAGTTCTTC,CASSPLAINEQFF
15,TRBV4-3,TRBJ2-7,TRBD1,.,TGCGCCAGCAGCCAAGATAGGACAGGGGGTTACGAGCAGTACTTC,CASSQDRTGGYEQYF
15,TRBV5-1,TRBJ2-7,TRBD2,.,TGCGCCAGCAGCGGGGGGGCTAGCGGGACCTACGAGCAGTACTTC,CASSGGASGTYEQYF
14,TRBV5-8,TRBJ2-5,TRBD1,.,TGTGCCAGCAGCCGAAGGACAGGGCAAGAGACCCAGTACTTC,CASSRRTGQETQYF
14,TRBV7-6,TRBJ2-3,.,.,TGTGCCAGCAGCCCCCTAGACCGCACAGATACGCAGTATTTT,CASSPLDRTDTQYF
12,TRBV11-3,TRBJ2-7,.,.,TGTGCCAGCAGCTTAAATTCGTACGAGCAGTACTTC,CASSLNSYEQYF
13,TRBV5-4,TRBJ1-5,TRBD1,.,TGTGCCAGCAGCTTGGGACAGGGGCAGCCCCAGCATTTT,CASSLGQGQPQHF
17,TRBV7-3,TRBJ2-2,TRBD1,few,TGTGCCAGCAGCCCCTGGGTCCAGGGGGCAAAGACCGGGGAGCTGTTTTTT,CASSPWVQGAKTGELFF
15,TRBV19,TRBJ2-5,TRBD2,.,TGTGCCAGTAGTATCGGGGCGGGAGGGTCGGAGACCCAGTACTTC,CASSIGAGGSETQYF
18,TRBV11-2,TRBJ2-1,TRBD2,.,TGTGCCAGCAGCCCTGGCTCTGGTAGCGGGAGTACCTACAATGAGCAGTTCTTC,CASSPGSGSGSTYNEQFF
13,TRBV4-1,TRBJ1-1,.,.,TGCGCCAGCAGCCAAGATCTCAGGGGCCCGGCTTTCTTT,CASSQDLRGPAFF
15,TRBV29-1,TRBJ1-1,.,few,TGCAGCGCCTCAATCGGGGTGAGGGTGAACACTGAAGCTTTCTTT,CSASIGVRVNTEAFF
14,TRBV5-1,TRBJ2-3,.,.,TGCGCCAGCCACAGGGGGAGGGGCACAGATACGCAGTATTTT,CASHRGRGTDTQYF
15,TRBV28,TRBJ2-5,TRBD1,.,TGTGCCAGCAGTTTTGGGACAGGGGCCCAAGAGACCCAGTACTTC,CASSFGTGAQETQYF
13,TRBV10-3,TRBJ1-2,TRBD1,.,TGTGCCATCGTCGGGACAGCTGGCTATGGCTACACCTTC,CAIVGTAGYGYTF
14,TRBV6-5,TRBJ2-2,.,.,TGTGCCAGCAGTTACGAGGCGAACACCGGGGAGCTGTTTTTT,CASSYEANTGELFF
16,TRBV28,TRBJ2-3,.,once,TGTGCCAGCAGTTTCCCCGGGGGGCGCGATGGGGATACGCAGTATTTT,CASSFPGGRDGDTQYF
15,TRBV18,TRBJ2-1,TRBD2,.,TGTGCCAGCTCAGCCGGGACTAGCGGGAGGAATGAGCAGTTCTTC,CASSAGTSGRNEQFF
17,TRBV5-1,TRBJ2-1,TRBD2,.,TGCGCCAGCAGCCTGGGACTAGCGCAGAGCTCCTACAATGAGCAGTTCTTC,CASSLGLAQSSYNEQFF
13,TRBV7-2,TRBJ1-5,.,.,TGTGCCAGCAACCGGGGGGGTAGTCAGCCCCAGCATTTT,CASNRGGSQPQHF
14,TRBV10-3,TRBJ1-2,TRBD1,.,TGTGCCATCAGTGAGCTCCGGGACAGGGCTGGCTACACCTTC,CAISELRDRAGYTF
14,TRBV6-6,TRBJ2-3,TRBD2,.,TGTGCCAGCAGCCCCCCGGGAGGGCTCGATACGCAGTATTTT,CASSPPGGLDTQYF
15,TRBV2,TRBJ1-5,TRBD1,.,TGTGCCAGCAGCGGGGACAGCCTTAGCAATCAGCCCCAGCATTTT,CASSGDSLSNQPQHF
11,TRBV20-1,TRBJ1-1,.,once,TGCAGTGCTAGTCAAGAGCTTGAAGCTTTCTTT,CSASQELEAFF
15,TRBV6-4,TRBJ2-5,.,.,TGTGCCAGCAGTGCGTTCGGCGGGGCCCAAGAGACCCAGTACTTC,CASSAFGGAQETQYF
14,TRBV9,TRBJ1-1,.,.,TGTGCCAGCAGCGGGGGGGGTTTGGACACTGAAGCTTTCTTT,CASSGGGLDTEAFF